What follows are 18 T cell receptor beta chains derived from one specimen sequenced in a study of regulatory T cells in long-lasting Graves disease. As for time point: newly diagnosed GD, antithyroid drugs for less than 3 months. PBMC RNA served as the TCR library source. Sequencing libraries for TCR beta were prepared with iRepertoire HTBI primers and Arm-PCR of CDR3 regions. TCRdb analysed the multiplex PCR reads with MiXCR anew, one entry per CDR3 protein. This table has under 300,000 distinct CDR3 sequences, around 16% appearing once. This sample comprised peripheral blood mononuclear cells (PBMCs), obtained at new diagnosis, from a patient treated with antithyroid drugs. These receptors were collected from a female donor with Graves disease.

The table lists this clonotype with many counts. J is TRBJ2-3 and V is TRBV28; D not certain. Trimming shortened V by 7 bases and J by 1 base, and 15 bases separated the two germline ends. Germline V gene lookup returns CDR1 MDHEN and CDR2 SYDVKM. The CDR3 contains 15 residues. This CDR3 is CASKSWFGGTDTQYF. The CDR3 coding sequence is TGTGCCAGCAAGAGTTGGTTTGGAGGCACAGATACGCAGTATTTT.

This clonotype was seen many times. CDR3 sequence: CATSDPWPGGSYNEQFF. The CDR3 DNA reads TGTGCCACCAGTGATCCATGGCCGGGGGGATCCTACAATGAGCAGTTCTTC. The chain employs TRBV24-1 and TRBJ2-1; 7 positions agree with TRBD2. The J segment lost 1 base and the V segment lost 3 bases, leaving 8 bases of the junction unmatched. Germline V gene lookup returns CDR1 KGHDR and CDR2 SFDVKD. This CDR3 spans 17 amino acids.

V gene TRBV6-2 or TRBV6-3 combines with J gene TRBJ2-1, with D perhaps being TRBD1 or TRBD2 (5 bases each). V shed 5 bases and J shed 0 bases, with 11 bases lying between them. Germline lookup yields CDR1 MNHEY and CDR2 SVGEGT. This CDR3 comprises 15 residues. The DNA of the CDR3 is TGTGCCAGCAGTGAAGGGACCCCCTCCTACAATGAGCAGTTCTTC. It specifies CASSEGTPSYNEQFF.

This clonotype was seen at least ten times. The chain uses TRBV7-2 and TRBJ2-2, with D possibly TRBD1 on 5 matching bases. The V end lost 5 bases, the J end lost 8 bases, and 12 bases lay between the germline ends. From germline, CDR1 is SGHTA and CDR2 FQGNSA. The CDR3 runs 13 residues. Here the CDR3 DNA reads TGTGCCAGCAGCGTGACATCAGGGGGGGAGCTGTTTTTT. Its protein product is CASSVTSGGELFF.

This clonotype was picked up many times. The chain links TRBV2 to TRBJ2-5; D tentatively reads TRBD1 or TRBD2 (5 bases each). The CDR3 extends over 11 amino acids. Germline CDR1 and CDR2: SNHLY and FYNNEI. Trimming shortened V by 6 bases and J by 9 bases, and 11 bases separated the two germline ends. The CDR3 region is CASRWDQAQYF. DNA for the CDR3: TGTGCCAGCAGGTGGGACCAGGCCCAGTACTTC.

Many counts were recorded for this clonotype. V and J are TRBV6-6 and TRBJ1-1, with a possible D match to TRBD1 (5 bases). V shed 0 bases and J shed 1 base, with 15 bases lying between them. The germline CDR1 and CDR2 sequences are MNHNY and SVGAGI (reference sequence). The CDR3 has 17 residues. The CDR3 region is CASSYSIGTFKNTEAFF. In nucleotides, the CDR3 is TGTGCCAGCAGTTACTCGATAGGGACTTTCAAGAACACTGAAGCTTTCTTT.

This clonotype was picked up a small number of times. The rearrangement uses TRBV5-8 and TRBJ2-3; weak D call: TRBD2 (5 bases). Looked up from germline, CDR1 is SGHTS and CDR2 is YDEGEE. The CDR3 runs to 16 residues. V lost 4 bases and J lost 1, with 16 bases in between. CDR3 nucleotide sequence: TGTGCCAGCAGCCCCTGGACTGCCGGCCGCACAGATACGCAGTATTTT. This translates into CASSPWTAGRTDTQYF.

This clonotype was observed many times. The chain uses TRBV28 and TRBJ2-1; 11 bases fit TRBD2. Germline CDR1 MDHEN, CDR2 SYDVKM. V lost 5 bases, J lost 4 bases, and 4 bases stayed unmatched. This CDR3 spans 15 amino acids. The CDR3 loop reads CASSLGLAEYNEQFF. For the CDR3, the DNA is TGTGCCAGCAGTCTGGGACTAGCGGAGTACAATGAGCAGTTCTTC.

The chain links TRBV11-2 to TRBJ2-3, with 13 positions matching TRBD2. Losses at the gene ends were 4 bases for V and 2 bases for J; bases not matched to a gene: 3. Germline-derived CDR1 and CDR2 are SGHAT and FQNNGV. This CDR3 contains 16 residues. The CDR3 region has the DNA TGTGCCAGCAGCTGGACTAGCGGGGGAACCACAGATACGCAGTATTTT. Protein sequence: CASSWTSGGTTDTQYF.

This clonotype was found many times. CDR3 sequence (DNA): TGTGCCAGCAGCCGAACTCCCCTAGCGGGAGCTAGCGATGAGCAGTTCTTC. It encodes CASSRTPLAGASDEQFF. The chain combines TRBV2 with TRBJ2-1; TRBD2 aligns across 10 bases. This CDR3 has 17 amino acids. Germline trimming cut 6 bases from V and 8 bases from J; bases unmatched to any gene: 16. The V gene's germline CDR1 is SNHLY and CDR2 FYNNEI. Drawing the rest from reference TRBV2 and TRBJ2-1, the complete variable domain is EPEVTQTPSHQVTQMGQEVILRCVPISNHLYFYWYRQILGQKVEFLVSFYNNEISEKSEIFDDQFSVERPDGSNFTLKIRSTKLEDSAMYFCASSRTPLAGASDEQFFGPGTRLTVL.

This clonotype was counted ten times or more. The V and J genes are TRBV7-2 and TRBJ2-6, with a tentative D call TRBD2 (5 bases). Trimming removed 1 base from V and 2 bases from J, with 9 bases in between. The CDR3 is made up of 16 amino acids. Looked up from germline, CDR1 is SGHTA and CDR2 is FQGNSA. CDR3 protein: CASSLVMRAGANVLTF. Here the CDR3 DNA reads TGTGCCAGCAGCTTAGTGATGAGGGCTGGGGCCAACGTCCTGACTTTC.

This clonotype was picked up many times. This chain connects TRBV9 to TRBJ2-7; D possibly corresponds to TRBD2 (5 bases). This CDR3 is built from 15 residues. Trimming took 0 bases from V and 3 from J, leaving 13 bases between them. Per the germline V gene, CDR1 is SGDLS and CDR2 is YYNGEE. CDR3 amino acids: CASSVDPGGRYEQYF. CDR3 DNA: TGTGCCAGCAGCGTAGACCCCGGAGGACGCTACGAGCAGTACTTC. The complete variable domain, with remaining parts taken from reference TRBV9 and TRBJ2-7, reads DSGVTQTPKHLITATGQRVTLRCSPRSGDLSVYWYQQSLDQGLQFLIQYYNGEERAKGNILERFSAQQFPDLHSELNLSSLELGDSALYFCASSVDPGGRYEQYFGPGTRLTVT.

This clonotype showed up many times. V is TRBV28 and J is TRBJ2-3; TRBD1 is a possible D gene (6 bases). From germline, CDR1 is MDHEN and CDR2 SYDVKM. Trimming shortened V by 6 bases and J by 0 bases, and 13 bases separated the two germline ends. This CDR3 has 15 residues. The CDR3 DNA sequence: TGTGCCAGCAGCGCCGCAGGGGTTAGCACAGATACGCAGTATTTT. Its protein product is CASSAAGVSTDTQYF.

This chain links TRBV7-8 with TRBJ2-7; D is unclear. The CDR3 runs 14 residues. Looked up from germline, CDR1 is SGHVS and CDR2 is FQNEAQ. Trimming shortened V by 1 base and J by 3 bases, and 10 bases separated the two germline ends. The DNA for the CDR3 is TGTGCCAGCAGCTTAGAGACGGTCAGCTACGAGCAGTACGTC. Its protein product is CASSLETVSYEQYV.

Concerning this clonotype: The likely explanation is a read error, given a far larger clone one base away. The V and J genes are TRBV2 and TRBJ2-1; 8 bases fit TRBD2. This CDR3 contains 16 residues. The V segment lost 6 bases and the J segment 0 bases; nucleotides outside the gene matches: 7. Germline V CDR1 and CDR2: SNHLY, FYNNEI. CDR3 in amino acids: CASRKLAGSSYNEQFF. The CDR3 DNA is TGTGCCAGCAGAAAGCTAGCGGGTAGCTCCTACAATGAGCAGTTCTTC.

This clonotype was counted a single time. It is likely a read error: a sequence one base away is far more abundant. This chain links TRBV9 with TRBJ2-5, with D perhaps being TRBD1 or TRBD2 (5 bases each). The germline gives CDR1 SGDLS, CDR2 YYNGEE. The germline V and J ends were trimmed by 4 bases and 11 bases, with 21 bases remaining between them. The CDR3 is made up of 14 amino acids. CDR3 loop: CASSRDPIYNEQYF. CDR3 in DNA: TGTGCCAGCAGCCGGGACCCTATTTACAATGAGCAGTACTTC.

This clonotype was recorded at least ten times. The chain carries TRBV19 and TRBJ1-2; D call uncertain. Germline values: CDR1 LNHDA, CDR2 SQIVND (reference sequence). Between the trimmed V and J ends, which lost 5 bases and 7 bases, there was a span of 8 bases. The CDR3 sequence is 11 residues long. The CDR3 loop reads CASSVRGGYTF. The CDR3 DNA follows: TGTGCCAGTAGTGTAAGAGGTGGCTACACCTTC.

Notes on this clonotype: One base separates it from a far larger clone, so it is likely a read error. CDR3 in DNA: TGTGCCAGCAGCCTCGACAGTCCCCATGACACTGGAGCTTTCTTT. Translation gives CASSLDSPHDTGAFF. The chain links TRBV11-3 to TRBJ1-1, with TRBD1 as a possible D gene (5 bases). Germline V gene lookup returns CDR1 SGHNT and CDR2 YENEEA. There are 15 residues in the CDR3.